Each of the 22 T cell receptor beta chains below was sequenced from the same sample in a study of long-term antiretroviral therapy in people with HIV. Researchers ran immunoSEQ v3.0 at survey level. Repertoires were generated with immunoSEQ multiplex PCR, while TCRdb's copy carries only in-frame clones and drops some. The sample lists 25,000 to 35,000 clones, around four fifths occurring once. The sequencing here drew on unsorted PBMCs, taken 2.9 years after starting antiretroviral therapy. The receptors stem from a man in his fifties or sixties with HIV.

The CDR3, as DNA: TGCGCCAGCAGCTTGGCGGGCGACCAGTACTTC. Translated, it gives CASSLAGDQYF. This sequence joins TRBV5-1 and TRBJ2-7; D unclear. The CDR3 is 11 residues long. CDR1 is SGHRS and CDR2 is YFSETQ in the germline V gene. V dropped 0 bases and J dropped 10 bases, with 8 bases sitting between them.

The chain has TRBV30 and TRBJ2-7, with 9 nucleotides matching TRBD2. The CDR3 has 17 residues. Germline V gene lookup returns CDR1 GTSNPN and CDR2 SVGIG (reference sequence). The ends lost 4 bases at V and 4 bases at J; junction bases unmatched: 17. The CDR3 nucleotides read TGTGCCTGGAAACCGAGGGTAGCGGGGGCCGCCCCGTACGAGCAGTACTTC. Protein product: CAWKPRVAGAAPYEQYF.

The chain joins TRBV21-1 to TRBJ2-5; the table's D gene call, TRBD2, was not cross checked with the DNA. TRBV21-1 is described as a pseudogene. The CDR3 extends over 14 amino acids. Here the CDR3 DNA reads TGTGCCAGCGCTGGTAGCGGGGGGGAAGAGACCCAGTACTTC. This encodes CASAGSGGEETQYF.

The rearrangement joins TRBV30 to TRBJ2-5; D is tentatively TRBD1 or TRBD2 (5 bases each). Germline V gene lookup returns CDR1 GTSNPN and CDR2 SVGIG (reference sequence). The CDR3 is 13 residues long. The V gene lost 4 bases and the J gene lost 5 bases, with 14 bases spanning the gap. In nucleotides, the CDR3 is TGTGCCTGGACCCCATCGGGGCCCGAGACCCAGTACTTC. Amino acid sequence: CAWTPSGPETQYF.

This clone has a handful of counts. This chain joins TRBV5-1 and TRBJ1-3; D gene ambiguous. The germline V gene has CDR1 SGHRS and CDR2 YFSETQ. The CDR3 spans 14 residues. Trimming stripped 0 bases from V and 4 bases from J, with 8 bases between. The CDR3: CASSLAGSGNTIYF. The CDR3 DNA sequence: TGCGCCAGCAGCTTGGCCGGGTCCGGAAACACCATATATTTT.

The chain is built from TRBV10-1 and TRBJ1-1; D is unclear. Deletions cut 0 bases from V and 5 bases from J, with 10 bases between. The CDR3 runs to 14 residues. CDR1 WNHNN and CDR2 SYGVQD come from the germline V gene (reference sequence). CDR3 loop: CASSESISGTEAFF. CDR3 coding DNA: TGCGCCAGCAGTGAGTCGATCTCGGGGACTGAAGCTTTCTTT.

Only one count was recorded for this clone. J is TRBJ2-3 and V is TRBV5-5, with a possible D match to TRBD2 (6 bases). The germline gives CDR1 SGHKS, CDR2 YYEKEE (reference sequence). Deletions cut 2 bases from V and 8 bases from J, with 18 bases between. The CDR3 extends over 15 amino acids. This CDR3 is CASSFAGPFDTTQYF. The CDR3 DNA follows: TGTGCCAGCAGCTTTGCGGGGCCATTCGATACTACGCAGTATTTT.

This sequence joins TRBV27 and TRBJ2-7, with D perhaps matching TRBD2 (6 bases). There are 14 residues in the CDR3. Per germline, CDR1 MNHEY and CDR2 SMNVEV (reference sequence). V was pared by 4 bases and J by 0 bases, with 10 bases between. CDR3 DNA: TGTGCCAGCAGTTGGGACTTCAGCTCCTACGAGCAGTACTTC. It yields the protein CASSWDFSSYEQYF.

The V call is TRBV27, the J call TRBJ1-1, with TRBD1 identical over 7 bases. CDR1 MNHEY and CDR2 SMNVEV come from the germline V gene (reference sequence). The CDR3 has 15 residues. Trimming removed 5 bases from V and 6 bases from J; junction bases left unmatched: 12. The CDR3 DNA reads TGTGCCAGCAGTACGACCTTGACAGGGTGGGCTGAAGCTTTCTTT. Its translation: CASSTTLTGWAEAFF.

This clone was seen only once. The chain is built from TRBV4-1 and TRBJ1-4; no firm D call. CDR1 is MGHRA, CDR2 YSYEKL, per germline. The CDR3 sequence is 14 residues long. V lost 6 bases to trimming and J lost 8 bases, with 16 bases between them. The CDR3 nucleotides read TGCGCCAGCAGTCCGGGCCAAGCGGGAGAAAAACTGTTTTTT. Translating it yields CASSPGQAGEKLFF.

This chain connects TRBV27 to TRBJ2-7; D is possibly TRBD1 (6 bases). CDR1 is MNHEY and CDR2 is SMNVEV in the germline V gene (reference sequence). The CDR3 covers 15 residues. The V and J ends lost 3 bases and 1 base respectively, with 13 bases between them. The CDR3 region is CASSFPGTPSYEQYF. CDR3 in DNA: TGTGCCAGCAGTTTCCCGGGGACACCTTCCTACGAGCAGTACTTC.

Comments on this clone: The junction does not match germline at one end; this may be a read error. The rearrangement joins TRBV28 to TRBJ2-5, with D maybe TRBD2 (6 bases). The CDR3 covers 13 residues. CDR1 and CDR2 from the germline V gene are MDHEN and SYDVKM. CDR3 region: CATEVGRQEAQYF. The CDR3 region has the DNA TGTGCCACCGAAGTCGGGAGACAAGAGGCCCAGTACTTC.

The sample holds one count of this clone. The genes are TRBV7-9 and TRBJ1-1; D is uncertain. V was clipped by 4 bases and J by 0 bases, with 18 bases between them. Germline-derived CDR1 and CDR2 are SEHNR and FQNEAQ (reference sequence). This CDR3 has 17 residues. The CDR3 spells CASSSHTSTNMNTEAFF. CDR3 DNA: TGTGCCAGCAGCTCACACACTTCGACAAATATGAACACTGAAGCTTTCTTT.

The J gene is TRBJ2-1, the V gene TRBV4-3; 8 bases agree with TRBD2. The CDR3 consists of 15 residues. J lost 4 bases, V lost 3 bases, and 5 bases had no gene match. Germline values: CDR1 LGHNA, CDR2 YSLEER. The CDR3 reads CASSQKAGVYNEQFF. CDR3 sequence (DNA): TGCGCCAGCAGCCAGAAAGCGGGGGTGTACAATGAGCAGTTCTTC.

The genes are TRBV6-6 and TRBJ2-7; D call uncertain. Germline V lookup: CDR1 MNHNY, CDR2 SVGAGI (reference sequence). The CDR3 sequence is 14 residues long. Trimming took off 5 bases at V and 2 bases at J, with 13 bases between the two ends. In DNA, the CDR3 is TGTGCCAGCAGTCCCTCGGAGACCCCCTACGAGCAGTACTTC. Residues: CASSPSETPYEQYF.

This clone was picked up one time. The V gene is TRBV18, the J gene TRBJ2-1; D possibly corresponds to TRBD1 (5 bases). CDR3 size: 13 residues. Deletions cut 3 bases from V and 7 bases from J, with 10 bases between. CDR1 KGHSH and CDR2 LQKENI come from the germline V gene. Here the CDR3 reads CASSPGPVNEQFF. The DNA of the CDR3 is TGTGCCAGCTCACCGGGGCCGGTAAATGAGCAGTTCTTC. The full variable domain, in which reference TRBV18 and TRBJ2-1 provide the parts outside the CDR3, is NAGVMQNPRHLVRRRGQEARLRCSPMKGHSHVYWYRQLPEEGLKFMVYLQKENIIDESGMPKERFSAEFPKEGPSILRIQQVVRGDSAAYFCASSPGPVNEQFFGPGTRLTVL.

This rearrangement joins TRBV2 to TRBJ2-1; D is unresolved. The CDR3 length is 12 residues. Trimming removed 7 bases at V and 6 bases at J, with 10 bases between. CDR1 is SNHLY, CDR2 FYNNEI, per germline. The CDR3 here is CASTEASNEQFF. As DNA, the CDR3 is TGTGCCAGCACGGAAGCGAGCAATGAGCAGTTCTTC.

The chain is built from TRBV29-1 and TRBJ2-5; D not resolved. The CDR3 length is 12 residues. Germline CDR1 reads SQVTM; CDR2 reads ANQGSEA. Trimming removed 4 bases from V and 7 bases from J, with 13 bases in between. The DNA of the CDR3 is TGCAGCGTTGGCCCGCAGAAAGGGACCCAGTACTTC. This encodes CSVGPQKGTQYF.

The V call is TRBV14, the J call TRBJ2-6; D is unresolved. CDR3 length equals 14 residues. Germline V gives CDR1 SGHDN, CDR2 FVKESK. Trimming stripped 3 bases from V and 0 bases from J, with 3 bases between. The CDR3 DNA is TGTGCCAGCAGCCACCTCTCTGGGGCCAACGTCCTGACTTTC. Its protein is CASSHLSGANVLTF. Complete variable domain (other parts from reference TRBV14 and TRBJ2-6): EAGVTQFPSHSVIEKGQTVTLRCDPISGHDNLYWYRRVMGKEIKFLLHFVKESKQDESGMPNNRFLAERTGGTYSTLKVQPAELEDSGVYFCASSHLSGANVLTFGAGSRLTVL.

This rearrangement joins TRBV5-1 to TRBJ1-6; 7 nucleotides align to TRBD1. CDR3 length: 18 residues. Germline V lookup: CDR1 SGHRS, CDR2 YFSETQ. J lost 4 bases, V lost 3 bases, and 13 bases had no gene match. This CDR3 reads CASSSQPGQKIYNSPLHF. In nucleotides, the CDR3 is TGCGCCAGCAGCTCACAACCGGGACAGAAGATTTATAATTCACCCCTCCACTTT.

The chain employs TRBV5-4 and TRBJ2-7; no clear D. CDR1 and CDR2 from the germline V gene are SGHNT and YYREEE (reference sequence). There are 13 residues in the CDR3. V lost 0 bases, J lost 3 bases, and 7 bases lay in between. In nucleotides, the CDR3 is TGTGCCAGCAGCTTGGGGGGTGTCTACGAGCAGTACTTC. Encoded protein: CASSLGGVYEQYF.

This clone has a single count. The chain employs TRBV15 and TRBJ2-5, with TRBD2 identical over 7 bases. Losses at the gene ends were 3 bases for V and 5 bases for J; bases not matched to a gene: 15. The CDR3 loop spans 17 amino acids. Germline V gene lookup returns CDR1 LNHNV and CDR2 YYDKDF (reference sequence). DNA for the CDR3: TGTGCCACCAGCAGGGGTTTTTTGGGAGGGGCGTATGAGACCCAGTACTTC. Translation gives CATSRGFLGGAYETQYF.